This entry features one T cell receptor beta chain sequence. Other nucleotide sequences in the sample specify the same CDR3. Repertoires were generated with immunoSEQ multiplex PCR, while TCRdb's copy carries only in-frame clones and drops some. Among about 190,000 clones listed, around 87% were seen once. The data were obtained in a study of blood T cell repertoires in COVID-19. Study in general: The cDNA or gDNA used as material had been derived from T cells, B-cell-depleted T cells, or PBMCs.

CDR3 length: 12 residues. Germline V gives CDR1 SQVTM, CDR2 ANQGSEA. V trimming: 8 bases; J trimming: 4 bases; junction bases outside the gene matches: 5. The V gene is TRBV29-1, the J gene TRBJ2-1; 7 bases match TRBD1. This clonotype originated in a woman aged 40 to 50 in a cohort exposed to, infected with or recovered from COVID-19 (not recorded which). Sequencing used PBMCs or T cells enriched from blood (not recorded which). This CDR3 is CSTGTEYNEQFF. The CDR3 DNA reads TGCAGCACCGGGACAGAGTACAATGAGCAGTTCTTC.